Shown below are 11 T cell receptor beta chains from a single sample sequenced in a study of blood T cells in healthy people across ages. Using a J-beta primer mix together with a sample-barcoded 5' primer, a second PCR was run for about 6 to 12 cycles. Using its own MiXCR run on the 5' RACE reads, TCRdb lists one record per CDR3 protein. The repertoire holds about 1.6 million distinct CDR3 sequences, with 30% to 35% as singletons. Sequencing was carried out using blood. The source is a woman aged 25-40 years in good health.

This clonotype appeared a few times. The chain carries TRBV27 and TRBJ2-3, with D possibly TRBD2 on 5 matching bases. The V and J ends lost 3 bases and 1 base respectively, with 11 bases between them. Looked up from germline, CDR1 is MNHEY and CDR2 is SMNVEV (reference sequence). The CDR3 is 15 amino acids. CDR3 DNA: TGTGCCAGCAGTTTCGGCGGGTTCGGCACAGATACGCAGTATTTT. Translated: CASSFGGFGTDTQYF.

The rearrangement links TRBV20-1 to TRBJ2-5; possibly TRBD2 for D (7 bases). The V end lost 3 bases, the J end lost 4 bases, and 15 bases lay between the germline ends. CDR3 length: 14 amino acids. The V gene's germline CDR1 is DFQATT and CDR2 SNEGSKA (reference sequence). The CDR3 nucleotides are TGCAGTGCTAGGTGGGGGGCGGGAGTAGAGACCCAGTACTTC. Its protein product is CSARWGAGVETQYF.

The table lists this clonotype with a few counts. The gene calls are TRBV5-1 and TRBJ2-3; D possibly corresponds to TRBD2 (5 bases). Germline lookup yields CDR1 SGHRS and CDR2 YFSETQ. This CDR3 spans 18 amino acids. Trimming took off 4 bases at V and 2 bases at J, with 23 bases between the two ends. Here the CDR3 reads CASSGRADPESFTDTQYF. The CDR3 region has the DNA TGCGCCAGCAGCGGGCGGGCCGATCCCGAGAGCTTCACAGATACGCAGTATTTT. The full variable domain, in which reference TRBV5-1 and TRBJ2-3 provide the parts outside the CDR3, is KAGVTQTPRYLIKTRGQQVTLSCSPISGHRSVSWYQQTPGQGLQFLFEYFSETQRNKGNFPGRFSGRQFSNSRSEMNVSTLELGDSALYLCASSGRADPESFTDTQYFGPGTRLTVL.

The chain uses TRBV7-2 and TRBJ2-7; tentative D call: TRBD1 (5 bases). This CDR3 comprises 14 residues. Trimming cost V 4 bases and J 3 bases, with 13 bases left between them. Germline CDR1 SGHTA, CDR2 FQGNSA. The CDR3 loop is CASSSSDSYYEQYF. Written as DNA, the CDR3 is TGTGCCAGCAGCTCCTCCGACAGTTACTACGAGCAGTACTTC. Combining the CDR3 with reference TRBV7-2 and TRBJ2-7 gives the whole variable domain GAGVSQSPSNKVTEKGKDVELRCDPISGHTALYWYRQSLGQGLEFLIYFQGNSAPDKSGLPSDRFSAERTGGSVSTLTIQRTQQEDSAVYLCASSSSDSYYEQYFGPGTRLTVT.

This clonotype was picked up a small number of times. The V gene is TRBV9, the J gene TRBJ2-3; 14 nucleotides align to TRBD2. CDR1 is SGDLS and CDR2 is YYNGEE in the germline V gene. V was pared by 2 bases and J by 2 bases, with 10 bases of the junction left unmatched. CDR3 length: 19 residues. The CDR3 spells CASSVLPGTSGRVTDTQYF. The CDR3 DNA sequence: TGTGCCAGCAGCGTTCTTCCCGGGACTAGCGGGAGAGTCACAGATACGCAGTATTTT. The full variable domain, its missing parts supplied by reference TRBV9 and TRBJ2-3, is DSGVTQTPKHLITATGQRVTLRCSPRSGDLSVYWYQQSLDQGLQFLIQYYNGEERAKGNILERFSAQQFPDLHSELNLSSLELGDSALYFCASSVLPGTSGRVTDTQYFGPGTRLTVL.

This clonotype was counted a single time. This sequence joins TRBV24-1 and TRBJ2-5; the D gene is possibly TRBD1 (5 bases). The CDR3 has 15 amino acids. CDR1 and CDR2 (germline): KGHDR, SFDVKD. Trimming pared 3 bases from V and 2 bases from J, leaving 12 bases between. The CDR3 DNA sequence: TGTGCCACCAGTGATGCAGGGCAGGGTCAAGAGACCCAGTACTTC. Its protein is CATSDAGQGQETQYF.

The CDR3 nucleotides read TGTGCCAGCAGTTACGGTGTCGAGCAGTACTTC. Amino acids: CASSYGVEQYF. This chain uses TRBV6-2 or TRBV6-3 with TRBJ2-7; D remains unclear. There are 11 residues in the CDR3. CDR1 MNHEY and CDR2 SVGEGT come from the germline V gene. V gave up 2 bases and J gave up 6 bases, with 5 bases separating them.

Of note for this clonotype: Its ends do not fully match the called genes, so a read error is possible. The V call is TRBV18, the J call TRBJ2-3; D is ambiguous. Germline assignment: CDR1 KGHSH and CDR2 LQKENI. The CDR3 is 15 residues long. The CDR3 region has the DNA TGTACCAGCTCACCAATCAGCCCTAGCACAGATACGCAGTATTTT. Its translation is CTSSPISPSTDTQYF. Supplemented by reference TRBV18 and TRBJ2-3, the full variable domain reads NAGVMQNPRHLVRRRGQEARLRCSPMKGHSHVYWYRQLPEEGLKFMVYLQKENIIDESGMPKERFSAEFPKEGPSILRIQQVVRGDSAAYFCTSSPISPSTDTQYFGPGTRLTVL.

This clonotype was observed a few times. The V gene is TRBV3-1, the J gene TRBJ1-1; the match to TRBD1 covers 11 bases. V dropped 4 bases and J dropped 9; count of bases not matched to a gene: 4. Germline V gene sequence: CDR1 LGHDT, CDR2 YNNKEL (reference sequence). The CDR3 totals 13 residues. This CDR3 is CASSLGQGAKAFF. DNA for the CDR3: TGTGCCAGCAGCCTAGGACAGGGGGCTAAAGCTTTCTTT.

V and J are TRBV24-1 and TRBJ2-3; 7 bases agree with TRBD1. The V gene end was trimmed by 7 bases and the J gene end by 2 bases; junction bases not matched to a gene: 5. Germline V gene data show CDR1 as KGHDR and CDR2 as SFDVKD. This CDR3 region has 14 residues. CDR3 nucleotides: TGTGCCACCAGGACAGGGTACCCCACAGATACGCAGTATTTT. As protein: CATRTGYPTDTQYF.

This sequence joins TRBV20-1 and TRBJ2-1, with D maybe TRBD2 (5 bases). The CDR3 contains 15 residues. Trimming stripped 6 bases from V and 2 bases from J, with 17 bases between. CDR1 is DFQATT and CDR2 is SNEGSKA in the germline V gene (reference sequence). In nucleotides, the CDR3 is TGCAGTGCCTTATCCGGCGGGTCCCCCTACAATGAGCAGTTCTTC. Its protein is CSALSGGSPYNEQFF.